The T cell receptor (beta chain) under discussion was sequenced for a study of CD8 T cells in Susac syndrome. Reverse transcription of about 0.45 to 1 ug RNA was carried out with random hexamers. MiXCR, applied by TCRdb to the immunoSEQ multiplex PCR reads, yields one record per CDR3 protein. The sample has around 170,000 distinct CDR3 sequences; roughly 94% are singletons. Sequenced input: CD8+ T cells from PBMCs. This sequence was found in a human donor with Susac syndrome.

CDR3 region: CASSPGDLTEAFF. CDR3 nucleotides: TGTGCCAGCAGCCCGGGGGACTTAACTGAAGCTTTCTTT. This chain connects TRBV5-6 to TRBJ1-1, with D possibly TRBD1 on 5 matching bases. V was shortened by 4 bases and J by 5 bases, with 12 bases between the two germline ends. CDR3 size: 13 residues. Germline-derived CDR1 and CDR2 are SGHDT and YYEEEE.